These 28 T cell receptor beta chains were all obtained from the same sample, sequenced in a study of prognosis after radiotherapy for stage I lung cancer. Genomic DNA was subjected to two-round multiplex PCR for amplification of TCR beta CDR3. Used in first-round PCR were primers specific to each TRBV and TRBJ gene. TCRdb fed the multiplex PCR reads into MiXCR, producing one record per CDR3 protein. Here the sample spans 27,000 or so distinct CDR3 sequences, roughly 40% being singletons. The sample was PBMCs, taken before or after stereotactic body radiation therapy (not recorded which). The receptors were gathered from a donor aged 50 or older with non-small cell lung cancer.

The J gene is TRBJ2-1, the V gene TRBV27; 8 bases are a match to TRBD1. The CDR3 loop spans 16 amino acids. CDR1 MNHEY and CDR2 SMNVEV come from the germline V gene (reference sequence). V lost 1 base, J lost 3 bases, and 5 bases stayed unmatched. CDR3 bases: TGTGCCAGCAGTTTATGGGACAGGCGAAACTACAATGAGCAGTTCTTC. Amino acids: CASSLWDRRNYNEQFF.

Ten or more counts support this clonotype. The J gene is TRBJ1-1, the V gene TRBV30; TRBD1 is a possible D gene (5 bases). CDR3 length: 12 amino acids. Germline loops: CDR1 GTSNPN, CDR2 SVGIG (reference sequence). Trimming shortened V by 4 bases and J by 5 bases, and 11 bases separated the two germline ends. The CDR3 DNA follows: TGTGCCTGGATTGGGGGGGGGACTGAAGCTTTCTTT. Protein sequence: CAWIGGGTEAFF.

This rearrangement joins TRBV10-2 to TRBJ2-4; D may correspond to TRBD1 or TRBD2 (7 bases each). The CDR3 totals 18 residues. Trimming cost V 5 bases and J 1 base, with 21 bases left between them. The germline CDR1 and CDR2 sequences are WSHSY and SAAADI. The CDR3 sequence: CASSNRDRAAGAKNIQYF. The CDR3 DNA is TGCGCCAGCAGTAACCGGGACAGAGCAGCGGGGGCCAAAAACATTCAGTACTTC.

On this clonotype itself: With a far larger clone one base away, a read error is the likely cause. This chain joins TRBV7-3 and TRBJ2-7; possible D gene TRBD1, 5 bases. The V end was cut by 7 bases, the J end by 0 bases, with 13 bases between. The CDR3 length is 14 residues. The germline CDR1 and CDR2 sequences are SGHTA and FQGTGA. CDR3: CASMTDTSSYEQYF. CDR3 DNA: TGTGCCAGCATGACAGATACAAGCTCCTACGAGCAGTACTTC.

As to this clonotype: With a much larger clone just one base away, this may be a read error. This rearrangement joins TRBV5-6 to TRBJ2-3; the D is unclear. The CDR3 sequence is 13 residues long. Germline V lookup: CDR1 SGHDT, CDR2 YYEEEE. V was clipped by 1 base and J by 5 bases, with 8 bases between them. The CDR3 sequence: CASSLKTEDTQYF. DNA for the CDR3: TGTGCCAGCAGCTTGAAAACCGAAGATACGCAGTATTTT.

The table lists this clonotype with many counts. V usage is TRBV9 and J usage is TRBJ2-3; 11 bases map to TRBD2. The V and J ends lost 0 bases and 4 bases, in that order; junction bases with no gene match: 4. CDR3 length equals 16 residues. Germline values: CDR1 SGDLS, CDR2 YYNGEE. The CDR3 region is CASSVGGLAGSDTQYF. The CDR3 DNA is TGTGCCAGCAGCGTAGGAGGACTAGCGGGTTCAGATACGCAGTATTTT.

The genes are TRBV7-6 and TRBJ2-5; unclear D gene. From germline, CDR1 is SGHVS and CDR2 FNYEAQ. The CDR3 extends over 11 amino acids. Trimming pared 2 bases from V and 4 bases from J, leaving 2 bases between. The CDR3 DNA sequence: TGTGCCAGCAGCTTATTAGAGACCCAGTACTTC. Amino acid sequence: CASSLLETQYF.

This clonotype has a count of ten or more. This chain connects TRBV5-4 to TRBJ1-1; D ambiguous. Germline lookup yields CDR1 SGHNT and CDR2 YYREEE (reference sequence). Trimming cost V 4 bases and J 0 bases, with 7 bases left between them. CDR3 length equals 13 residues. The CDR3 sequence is CASSPGMNTEAFF. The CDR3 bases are TGTGCCAGCAGCCCCGGGATGAACACTGAAGCTTTCTTT.

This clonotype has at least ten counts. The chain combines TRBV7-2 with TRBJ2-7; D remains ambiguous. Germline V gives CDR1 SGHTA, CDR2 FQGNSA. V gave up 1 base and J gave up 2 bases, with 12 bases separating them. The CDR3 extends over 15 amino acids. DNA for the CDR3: TGTGCCAGCAGCTTAGACCGTGAAGTGACCTACGAGCAGTACTTC. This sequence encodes CASSLDREVTYEQYF.

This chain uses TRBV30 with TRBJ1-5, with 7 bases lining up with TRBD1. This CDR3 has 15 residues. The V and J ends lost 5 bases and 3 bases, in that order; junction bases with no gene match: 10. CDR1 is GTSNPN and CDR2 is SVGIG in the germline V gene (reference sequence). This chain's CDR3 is CAWEDGGQVNQPQHF. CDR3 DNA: TGTGCCTGGGAGGATGGTGGACAGGTCAATCAGCCCCAGCATTTT.

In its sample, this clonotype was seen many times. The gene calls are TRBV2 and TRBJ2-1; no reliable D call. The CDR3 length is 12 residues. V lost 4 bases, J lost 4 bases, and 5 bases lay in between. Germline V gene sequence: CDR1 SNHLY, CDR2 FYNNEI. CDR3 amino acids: CASSVGYNEQFF. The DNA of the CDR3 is TGTGCCAGCAGTGTCGGATACAATGAGCAGTTCTTC.

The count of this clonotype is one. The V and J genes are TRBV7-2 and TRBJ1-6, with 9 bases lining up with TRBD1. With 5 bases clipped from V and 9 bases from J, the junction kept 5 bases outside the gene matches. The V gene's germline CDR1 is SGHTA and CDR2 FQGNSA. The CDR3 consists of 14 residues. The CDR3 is CASSQDRGGSPLHF. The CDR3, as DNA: TGTGCCAGCAGCCAGGACAGGGGAGGTTCACCCCTCCACTTT.

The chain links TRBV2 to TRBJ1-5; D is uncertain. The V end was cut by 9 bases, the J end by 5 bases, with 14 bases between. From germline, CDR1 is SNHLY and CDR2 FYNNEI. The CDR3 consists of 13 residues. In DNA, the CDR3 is TGTGCCAGTGGTTTGGTGGGCGATCAGCCCCAGCATTTT. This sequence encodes CASGLVGDQPQHF.

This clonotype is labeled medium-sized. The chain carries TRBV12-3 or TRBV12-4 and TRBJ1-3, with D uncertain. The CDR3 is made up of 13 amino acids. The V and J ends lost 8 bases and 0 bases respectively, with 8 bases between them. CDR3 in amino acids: CASYRDSGNTIYF. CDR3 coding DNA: TGTGCCAGCTACCGGGACTCTGGAAACACCATATATTTT.

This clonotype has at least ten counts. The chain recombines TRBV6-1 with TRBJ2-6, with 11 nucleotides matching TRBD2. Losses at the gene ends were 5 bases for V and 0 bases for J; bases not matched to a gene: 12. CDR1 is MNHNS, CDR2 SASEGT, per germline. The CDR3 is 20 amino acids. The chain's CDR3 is CASSPRGVTSGNSGANVLTF. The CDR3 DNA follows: TGTGCCAGCAGTCCCCGGGGGGTGACTAGCGGGAACTCTGGGGCCAACGTCCTGACTTTC.

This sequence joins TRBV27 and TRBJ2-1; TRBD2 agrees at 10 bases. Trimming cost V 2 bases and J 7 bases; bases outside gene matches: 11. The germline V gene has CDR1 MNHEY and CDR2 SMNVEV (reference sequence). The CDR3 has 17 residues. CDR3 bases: TGTGCCAGCAGTTTAATTTCAGGGCTAGCGGGAGATAATGAGCAGTTCTTC. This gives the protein CASSLISGLAGDNEQFF.

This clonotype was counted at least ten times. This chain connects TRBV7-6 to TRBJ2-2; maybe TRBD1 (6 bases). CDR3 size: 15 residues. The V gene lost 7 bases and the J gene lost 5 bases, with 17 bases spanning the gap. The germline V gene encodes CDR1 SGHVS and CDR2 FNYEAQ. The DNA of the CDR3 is TGTGCCAGCATCCAGCTAACAGGGATAACCGGGGAGCTGTTTTTT. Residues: CASIQLTGITGELFF.

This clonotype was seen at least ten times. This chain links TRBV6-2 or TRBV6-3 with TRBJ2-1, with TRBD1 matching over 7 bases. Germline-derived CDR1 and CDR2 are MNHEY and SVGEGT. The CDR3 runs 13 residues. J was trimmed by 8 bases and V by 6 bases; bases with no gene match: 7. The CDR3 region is CASRRQGGYEQFF. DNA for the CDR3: TGTGCCAGCAGGCGACAGGGTGGATATGAGCAGTTCTTC.

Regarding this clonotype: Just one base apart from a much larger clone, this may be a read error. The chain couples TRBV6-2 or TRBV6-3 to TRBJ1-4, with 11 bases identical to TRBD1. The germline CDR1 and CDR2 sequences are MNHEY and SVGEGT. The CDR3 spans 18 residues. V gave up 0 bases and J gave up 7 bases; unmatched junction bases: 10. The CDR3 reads CASSYSGQGAERIEKLFF. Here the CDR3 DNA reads TGTGCCAGCAGTTACTCAGGACAGGGGGCCGAACGGATTGAAAAACTGTTTTTT.

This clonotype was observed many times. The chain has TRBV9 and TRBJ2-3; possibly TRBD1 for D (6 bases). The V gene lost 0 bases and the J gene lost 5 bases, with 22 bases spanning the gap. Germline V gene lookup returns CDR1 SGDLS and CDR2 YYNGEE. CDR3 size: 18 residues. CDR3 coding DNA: TGTGCCAGCAGCGTAGCCCCCCTCTCGCGTGGGGGCGGAGATACGCAGTATTTT. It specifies CASSVAPLSRGGGDTQYF.

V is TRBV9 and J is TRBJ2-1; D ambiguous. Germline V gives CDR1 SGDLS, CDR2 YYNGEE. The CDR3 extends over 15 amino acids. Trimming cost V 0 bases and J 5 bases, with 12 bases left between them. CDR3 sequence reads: CASSVESSWNNEQFF. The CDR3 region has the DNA TGTGCCAGCAGCGTAGAATCTAGTTGGAACAATGAGCAGTTCTTC.

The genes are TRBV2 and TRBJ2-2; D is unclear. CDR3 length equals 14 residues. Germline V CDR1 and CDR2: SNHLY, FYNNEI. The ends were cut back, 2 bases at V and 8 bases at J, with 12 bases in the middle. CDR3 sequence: CASSEQATLGELFF. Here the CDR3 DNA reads TGTGCCAGCAGTGAACAGGCGACCTTAGGGGAGCTGTTTTTT. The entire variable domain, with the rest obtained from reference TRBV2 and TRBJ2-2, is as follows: EPEVTQTPSHQVTQMGQEVILRCVPISNHLYFYWYRQILGQKVEFLVSFYNNEISEKSEIFDDQFSVERPDGSNFTLKIRSTKLEDSAMYFCASSEQATLGELFFGEGSRLTVL.

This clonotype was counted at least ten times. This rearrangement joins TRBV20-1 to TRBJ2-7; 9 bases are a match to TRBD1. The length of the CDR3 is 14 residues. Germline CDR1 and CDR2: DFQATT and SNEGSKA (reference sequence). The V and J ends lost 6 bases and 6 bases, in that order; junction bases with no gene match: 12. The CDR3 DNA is TGCAGTGCACCGACAGGGGGAGGTGGGGGCGAGCAGTACTTC. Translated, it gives CSAPTGGGGGEQYF.

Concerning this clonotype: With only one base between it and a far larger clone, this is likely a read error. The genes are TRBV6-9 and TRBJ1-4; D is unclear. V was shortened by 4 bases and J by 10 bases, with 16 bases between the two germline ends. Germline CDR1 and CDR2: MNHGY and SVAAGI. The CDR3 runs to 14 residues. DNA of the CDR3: TGTGCCAGCAGTTTGGGCGGGTATCAAGTAAAACTGTTTTTT. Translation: CASSLGGYQVKLFF.

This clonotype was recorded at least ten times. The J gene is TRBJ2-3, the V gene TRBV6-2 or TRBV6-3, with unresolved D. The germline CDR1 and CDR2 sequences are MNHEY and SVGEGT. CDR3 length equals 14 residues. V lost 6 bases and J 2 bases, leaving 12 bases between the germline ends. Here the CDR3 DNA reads TGTGCCAGCAGGGACGCGGATGTCACAGATACGCAGTATTTT. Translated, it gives CASRDADVTDTQYF.

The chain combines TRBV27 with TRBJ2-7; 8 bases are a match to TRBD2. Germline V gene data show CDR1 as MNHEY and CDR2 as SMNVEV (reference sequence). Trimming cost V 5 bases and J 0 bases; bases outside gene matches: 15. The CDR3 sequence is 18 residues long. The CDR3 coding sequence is TGTGCCAGCAGTCCAGGAGGGACTAGAGGGCCTAGCTCCTACGAGCAGTACTTC. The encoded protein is CASSPGGTRGPSSYEQYF.

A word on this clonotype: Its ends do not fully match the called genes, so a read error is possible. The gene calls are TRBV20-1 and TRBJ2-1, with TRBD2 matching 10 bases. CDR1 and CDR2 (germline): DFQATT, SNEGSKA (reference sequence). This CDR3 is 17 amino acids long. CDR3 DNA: TGCAGTGCTAGAATTGGACTAGCGGTAAGCTCCTACAATGATCAGTTCTTC. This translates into CSARIGLAVSSYNDQFF.

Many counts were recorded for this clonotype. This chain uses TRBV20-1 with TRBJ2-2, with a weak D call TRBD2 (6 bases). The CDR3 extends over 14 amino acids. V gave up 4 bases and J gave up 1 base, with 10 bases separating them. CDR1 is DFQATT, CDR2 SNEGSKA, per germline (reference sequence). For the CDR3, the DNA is TGCAGTGCTAAGGGACTCCTGAACACCGGGGAGCTGTTTTTT. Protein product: CSAKGLLNTGELFF.